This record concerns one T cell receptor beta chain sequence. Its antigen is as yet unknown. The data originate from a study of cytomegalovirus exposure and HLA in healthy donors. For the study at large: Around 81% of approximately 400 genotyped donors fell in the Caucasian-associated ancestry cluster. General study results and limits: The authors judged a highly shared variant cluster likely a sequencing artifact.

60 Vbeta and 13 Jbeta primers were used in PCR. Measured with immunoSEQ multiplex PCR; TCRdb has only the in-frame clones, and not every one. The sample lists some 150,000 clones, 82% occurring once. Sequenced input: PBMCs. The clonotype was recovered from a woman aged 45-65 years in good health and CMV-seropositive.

The CDR3 sequence: CAWGASGGVEQYF. The CDR3 DNA is TGTGCCTGGGGGGCCAGCGGGGGGGTCGAGCAGTACTTC. This chain uses TRBV30 with TRBJ2-7; the match to TRBD2 covers 10 bases. J gave up 6 bases and V 5 bases, and 7 bases lay outside the gene matches. This CDR3 has 13 amino acids. Germline V gene lookup returns CDR1 GTSNPN and CDR2 SVGIG (reference sequence).